This TCR beta chain stems from a study of beta chain features in type 1 diabetes. Study conclusions and caveats: Across all four CD4+ subsets, people with type 1 diabetes showed modestly shorter TCRB CDR3s. There were fewer insertions and more deletions at the VDJ junctions of type 1 diabetes patients.

All of the isolated RNA was reverse transcribed, so expressed TCRB transcripts were sequenced. Data came from immunoSEQ multiplex PCR; TCRdb stores just in-frame clones and leaves some out. The top ten clones hold 1% of a sample with almost 350,000 clones, around 9.7% of them seen once. Sorting with CD45RO/CCR7/CD25/CD127/CD95/CD27 yielded naive, central memory, regulatory and stem-like memory CD4+ cells. Sorted populations were all over 98% pure. Germline V gene data show CDR1 as SEHNR and CDR2 as FQNEAQ (reference sequence). The CDR3 has 14 amino acids. V gave up 3 bases and J gave up 7 bases, with 13 bases separating them. About this clone: Antigen unknown.

The clonotype was recovered from a man between 25 and 39 years old with type 1 diabetes. Sequencing input: central memory CD4+ T cells from blood. The V call is TRBV7-9, the J call TRBJ1-5; tentatively, D is TRBD1 (6 bases). The CDR3 DNA follows: TGTGCCAGCAGCTTTACAGGGTCGGGACAGCCCCAGCATTTT. It is translated as CASSFTGSGQPQHF. Full variable domain (missing parts from reference TRBV7-9 and TRBJ1-5): DTGVSQNPRHKITKRGQNVTFRCDPISEHNRLYWYRQTLGQGPEFLTYFQNEAQLEKSRLLSDRFSAERPKGSFSTLEIQRTEQGDSAMYLCASSFTGSGQPQHFGDGTRLSIL.